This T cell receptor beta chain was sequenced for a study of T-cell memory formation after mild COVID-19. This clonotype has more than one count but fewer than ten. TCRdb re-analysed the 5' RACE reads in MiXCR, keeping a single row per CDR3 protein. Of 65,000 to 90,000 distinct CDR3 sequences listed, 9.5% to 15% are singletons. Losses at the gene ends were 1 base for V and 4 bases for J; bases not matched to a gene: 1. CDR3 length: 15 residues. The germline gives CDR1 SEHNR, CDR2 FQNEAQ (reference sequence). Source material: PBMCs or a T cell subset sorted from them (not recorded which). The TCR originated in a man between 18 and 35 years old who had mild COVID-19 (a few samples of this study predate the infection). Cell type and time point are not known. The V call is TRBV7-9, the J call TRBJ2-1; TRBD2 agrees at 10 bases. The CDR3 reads CASSLVGLAYNEQFF. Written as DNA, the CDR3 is TGTGCCAGCAGCTTAGTGGGACTAGCGTACAATGAGCAGTTCTTC.